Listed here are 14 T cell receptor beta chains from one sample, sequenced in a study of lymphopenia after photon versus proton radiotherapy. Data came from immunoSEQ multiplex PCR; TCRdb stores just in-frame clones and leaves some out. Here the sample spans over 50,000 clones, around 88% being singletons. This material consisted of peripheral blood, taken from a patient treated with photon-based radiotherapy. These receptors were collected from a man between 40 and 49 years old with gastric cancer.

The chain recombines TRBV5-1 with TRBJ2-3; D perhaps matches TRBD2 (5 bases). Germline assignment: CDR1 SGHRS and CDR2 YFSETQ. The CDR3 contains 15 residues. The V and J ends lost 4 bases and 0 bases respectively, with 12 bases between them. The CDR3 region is CASSQDGKSTDTQYF. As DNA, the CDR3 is TGCGCCAGCAGCCAGGACGGGAAAAGCACAGATACGCAGTATTTT.

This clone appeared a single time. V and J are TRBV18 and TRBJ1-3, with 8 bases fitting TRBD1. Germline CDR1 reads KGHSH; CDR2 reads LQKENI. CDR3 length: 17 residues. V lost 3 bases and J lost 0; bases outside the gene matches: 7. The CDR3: CASSPRQGPRSGNTIYF. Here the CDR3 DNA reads TGTGCCAGCTCACCCCGACAGGGGCCTCGCTCTGGAAACACCATATATTTT.

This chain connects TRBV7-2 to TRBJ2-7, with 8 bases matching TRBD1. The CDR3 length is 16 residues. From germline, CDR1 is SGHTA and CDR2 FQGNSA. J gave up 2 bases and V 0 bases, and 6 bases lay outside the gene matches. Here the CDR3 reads CASSLAGLTGAYEQYF. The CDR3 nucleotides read TGTGCCAGCAGCTTAGCGGGGTTGACAGGGGCCTACGAGCAGTACTTC.

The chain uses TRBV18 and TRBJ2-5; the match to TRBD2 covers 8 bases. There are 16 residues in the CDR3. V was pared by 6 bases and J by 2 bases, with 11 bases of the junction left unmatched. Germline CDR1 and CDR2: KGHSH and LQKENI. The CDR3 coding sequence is TGTGCCAGCTCTTTTAATGAAGCGGGGGCACAAGAGACCCAGTACTTC. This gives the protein CASSFNEAGAQETQYF.

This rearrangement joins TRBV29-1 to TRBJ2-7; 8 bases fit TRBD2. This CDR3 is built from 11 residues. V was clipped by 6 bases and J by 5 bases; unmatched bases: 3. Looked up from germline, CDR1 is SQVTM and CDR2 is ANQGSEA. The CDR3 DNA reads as TGCAGCGTACGGGGGGGTCACGAGCAGTACTTC. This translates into CSVRGGHEQYF.

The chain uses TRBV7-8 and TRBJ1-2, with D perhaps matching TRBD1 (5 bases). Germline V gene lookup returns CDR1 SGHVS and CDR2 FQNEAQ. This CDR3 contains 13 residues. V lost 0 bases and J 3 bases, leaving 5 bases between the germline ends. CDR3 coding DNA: TGTGCCAGCAGCTTAGCAGGGGACTATGGCTACACCTTC. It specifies CASSLAGDYGYTF. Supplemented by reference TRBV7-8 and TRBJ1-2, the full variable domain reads GAGVSQSPRYKVAKRGQDVALRCDPISGHVSLFWYQQALGQGPEFLTYFQNEAQLDKSGLPSDRFFAERPEGSVSTLKIQRTQQEDSAVYLCASSLAGDYGYTFGSGTRLTVV.

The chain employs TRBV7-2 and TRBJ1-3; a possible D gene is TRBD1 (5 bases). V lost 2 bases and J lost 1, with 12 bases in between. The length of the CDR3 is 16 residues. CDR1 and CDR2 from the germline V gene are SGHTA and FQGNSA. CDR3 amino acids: CASSLQGLGSGNTIYF. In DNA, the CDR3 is TGTGCCAGCAGCTTACAGGGCTTGGGGTCTGGAAACACCATATATTTT.

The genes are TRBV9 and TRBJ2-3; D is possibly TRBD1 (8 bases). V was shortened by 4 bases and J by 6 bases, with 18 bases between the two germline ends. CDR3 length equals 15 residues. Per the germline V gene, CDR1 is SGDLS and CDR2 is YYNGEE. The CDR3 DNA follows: TGTGCCAGCAGCCTACAGGGGGGGTCCCGGGATACGCAGTATTTT. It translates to CASSLQGGSRDTQYF.

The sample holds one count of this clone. The CDR3 DNA is TGTGCCAGCAGCCCACAGGGATTTAACACCGGGGAGCTGTTTTTT. Its translation: CASSPQGFNTGELFF. The V call is TRBV7-2, the J call TRBJ2-2; perhaps TRBD1 as D (6 bases). Trimming shortened V by 5 bases and J by 2 bases, and 12 bases separated the two germline ends. Germline V gene sequence: CDR1 SGHTA, CDR2 FQGNSA. This CDR3 is 15 amino acids long.

The CDR3 reads CASSPKETQYF. The CDR3 coding sequence is TGTGCCAGCTCCCCGAAGGAGACCCAGTACTTC. V gene TRBV7-2 combines with J gene TRBJ2-5; D is undetermined. The CDR3 has 11 amino acids. Germline loops: CDR1 SGHTA, CDR2 FQGNSA. The ends were cut back, 8 bases at V and 5 bases at J, with 9 bases in the middle.

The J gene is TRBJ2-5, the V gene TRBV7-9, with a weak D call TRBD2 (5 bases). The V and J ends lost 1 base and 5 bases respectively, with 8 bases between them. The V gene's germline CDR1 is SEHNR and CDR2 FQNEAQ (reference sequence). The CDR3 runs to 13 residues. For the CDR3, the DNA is TGTGCCAGCAGCTTAGGGGAGAGCGAGACCCAGTACTTC. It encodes CASSLGESETQYF. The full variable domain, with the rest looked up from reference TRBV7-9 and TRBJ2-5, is DTGVSQNPRHKITKRGQNVTFRCDPISEHNRLYWYRQTLGQGPEFLTYFQNEAQLEKSRLLSDRFSAERPKGSFSTLEIQRTEQGDSAMYLCASSLGESETQYFGPGTRLLVL.

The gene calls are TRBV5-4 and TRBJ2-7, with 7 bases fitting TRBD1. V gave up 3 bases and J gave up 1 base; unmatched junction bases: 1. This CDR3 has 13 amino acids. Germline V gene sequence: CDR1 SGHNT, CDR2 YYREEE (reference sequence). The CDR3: CASSWGQSYEQYF. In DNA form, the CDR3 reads TGTGCCAGCAGCTGGGGACAGTCCTACGAGCAGTACTTC.

The CDR3, as DNA: TGTGCCAGCAGGCCAGGACTAGCGGGGGGACGCGATACGCAGTATTTT. Amino acids: CASRPGLAGGRDTQYF. The V and J genes are TRBV5-4 and TRBJ2-3; 14 bases map to TRBD2. V lost 5 bases to trimming and J lost 6 bases; unmatched junction nucleotides: 8. This CDR3 spans 16 amino acids. Germline V CDR1 and CDR2: SGHNT, YYREEE (reference sequence).

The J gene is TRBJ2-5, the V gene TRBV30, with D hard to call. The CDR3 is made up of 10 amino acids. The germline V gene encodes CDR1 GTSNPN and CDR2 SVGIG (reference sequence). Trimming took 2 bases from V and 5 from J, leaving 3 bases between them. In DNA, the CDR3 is TGTGCCTGGAGTCAGGAGACCCAGTACTTC. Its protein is CAWSQETQYF.